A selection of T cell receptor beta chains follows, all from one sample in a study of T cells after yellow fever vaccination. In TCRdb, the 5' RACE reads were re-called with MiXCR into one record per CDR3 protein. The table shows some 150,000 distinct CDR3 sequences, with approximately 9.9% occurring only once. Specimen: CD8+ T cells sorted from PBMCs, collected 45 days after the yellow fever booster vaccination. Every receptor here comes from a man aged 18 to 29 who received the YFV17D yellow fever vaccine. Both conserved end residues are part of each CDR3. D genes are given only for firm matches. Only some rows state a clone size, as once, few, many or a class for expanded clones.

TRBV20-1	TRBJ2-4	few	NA	TGCAGTGCAGAAGGAGGAGTAGCCAAAAACATTCAGTACTTC	CSAEGGVAKNIQYF
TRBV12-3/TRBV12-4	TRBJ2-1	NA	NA	TGTGCCAGCAGTTCTCCTAGTTACAATGAGCAGTTCTTC	CASSSPSYNEQFF
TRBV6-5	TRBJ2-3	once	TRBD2	TGTGCCAGCACCGAAGCTGCGGGGGCAGATACGCAGTATTTT	CASTEAAGADTQYF
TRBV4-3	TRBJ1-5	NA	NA	TGCGCCAGCAGCCAAACCTCTGGAGGGTACAATCAGCCCCAGCATTTT	CASSQTSGGYNQPQHF
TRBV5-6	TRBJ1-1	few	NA	TGTGCCAGCAGCTTGCATCGGGCGAGGGAAGCTTTCTTT	CASSLHRAREAFF
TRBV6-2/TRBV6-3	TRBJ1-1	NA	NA	TGTGCCAGCAGTTACTCGAGTACCTCGAACACTGAAGCTTTCTTT	CASSYSSTSNTEAFF
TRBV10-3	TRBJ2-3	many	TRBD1	TGTGCCATCAGCGACAGGACAGGGCCAAGGACAGATACGCAGTATTTT	CAISDRTGPRTDTQYF
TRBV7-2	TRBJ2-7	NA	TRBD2	TGTGCCAGCAGACCTAGCGGGGTCGAGCAGTACTTC	CASRPSGVEQYF
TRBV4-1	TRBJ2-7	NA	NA	TGCGCCAGCAGCCCCAGACAGGTCGGATACGAGCAGTACTTC	CASSPRQVGYEQYF
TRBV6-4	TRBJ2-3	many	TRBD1	TGTGCCAGCAGTGACGGGACAGGGGGCGCAGATACGCAGTATTTT	CASSDGTGGADTQYF
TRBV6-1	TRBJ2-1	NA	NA	TGTGCCAGCATGAAGAGCGGTGAGCAGTTCTTC	CASMKSGEQFF
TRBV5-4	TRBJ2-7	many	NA	TGTGCCAGCAGCTTCGGGGCCTACGAGCAGTACTTC	CASSFGAYEQYF
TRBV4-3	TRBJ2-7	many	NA	TGCGCCAGCAGCCAGGGGGCCGGGGAGTGGGAGCAGTACTTC	CASSQGAGEWEQYF
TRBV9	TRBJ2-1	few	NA	TGTGCCAGCAGCGTAGAGGTACCCAATGAGCAGTTCTTC	CASSVEVPNEQFF
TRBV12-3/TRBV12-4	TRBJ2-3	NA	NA	TGTGCCAGCAGTTTCTGGGGCATCACAGATACGCAGTATTTT	CASSFWGITDTQYF
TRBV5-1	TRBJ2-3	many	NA	TGCGCCAGCAGCTTAGCGGCCACAGATACGCAGTATTTT	CASSLAATDTQYF
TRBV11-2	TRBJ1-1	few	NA	TGTGCCAGCAGCACCAAGCCGACAGAATACACTGAAGCTTTCTTT	CASSTKPTEYTEAFF
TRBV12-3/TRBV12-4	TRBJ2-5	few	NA	TGTGCCAGCAGTTTTATAGCGGCCGGGGGGACCCAGTACTTC	CASSFIAAGGTQYF
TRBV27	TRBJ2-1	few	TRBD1	TGTGCCAGCAGTCTTGAGGGACAGTTCTATGAGCAGTTCTTC	CASSLEGQFYEQFF
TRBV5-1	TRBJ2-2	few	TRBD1	TGCGCCAGCAGATATGGGACAGGGAACACCGGGGAGCTGTTTTTT	CASRYGTGNTGELFF
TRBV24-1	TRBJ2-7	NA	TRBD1	TGTGCCACCAGTGATTTGCAGGGGACAGGGGCATACGAGCAGTACTTC	CATSDLQGTGAYEQYF
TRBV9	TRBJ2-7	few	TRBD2	TGTGCCAGCAGCGTAACGGGGGGGGACGAGCAGTACTTC	CASSVTGGDEQYF
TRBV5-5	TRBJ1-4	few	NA	TGTGCCAGCAGCTCGTCAGAAAAACTGTTTTTT	CASSSSEKLFF
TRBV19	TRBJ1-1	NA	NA	TGTGCCAGTAGTCGAGACTCAGGGGCATCCACTGAAGCTTTCTTT	CASSRDSGASTEAFF
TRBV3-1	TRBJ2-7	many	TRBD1	TGTGCCAGCAGCCAAGGGCCCCGGGACAGGGGATTTGAGCAGTACTTC	CASSQGPRDRGFEQYF
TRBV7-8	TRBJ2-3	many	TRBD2	TGTGCCAGCAGCCTGCTAGCGGGGGCGACAGATACGCAGTATTTT	CASSLLAGATDTQYF
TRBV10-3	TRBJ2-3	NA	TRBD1	TGTGCCATCAGTGAGTCAGTACAGGGGCAAGATACGCAGTATTTT	CAISESVQGQDTQYF
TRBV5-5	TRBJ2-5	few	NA	TGTGCCAGCAGCTTCCGGGCGGAGACCCAGTACTTC	CASSFRAETQYF
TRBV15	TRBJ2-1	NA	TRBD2	TGTGCCACCAGCAGAGATCTGGCGGGGGAACAGTTCTTC	CATSRDLAGEQFF
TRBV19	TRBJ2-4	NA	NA	TGTGCCAGTAGTATATTTGGGTCCCAGGGGAAAAACATTCAGTACTTC	CASSIFGSQGKNIQYF
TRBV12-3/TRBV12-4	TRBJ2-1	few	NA	TGTGCCAGCAGTTTGATTAGAGACAATGAGCAGTTCTTC	CASSLIRDNEQFF
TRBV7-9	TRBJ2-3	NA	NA	TGTGCCAGCAGCTCCAGGGAGCTAGTCCCCCAAAATACGCAGTATTTT	CASSSRELVPQNTQYF
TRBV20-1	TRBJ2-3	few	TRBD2	TGCAGTGCTCGCGGGGGGTTTTCGACCACAGATACGCAGTATTTT	CSARGGFSTTDTQYF
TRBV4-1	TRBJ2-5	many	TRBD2	TGCGCCAGCAGCCAAGACGCCGTGCCTAGCGGGGGAGAGACCCAGTACTTC	CASSQDAVPSGGETQYF
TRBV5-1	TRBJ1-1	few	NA	TGCGCCAGCAGCTATACAGGGTCGAATAGAGCTTTCTTT	CASSYTGSNRAFF
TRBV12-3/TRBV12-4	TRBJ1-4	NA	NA	TGTGCCAGCAGCCCCTATCAGGGAGGGGAAAAACTGTTTTTT	CASSPYQGGEKLFF
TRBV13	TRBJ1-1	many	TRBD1	TGTGCCAGCAGCTTAAGGGGACAGAGGTATGAAGCTTTCTTT	CASSLRGQRYEAFF
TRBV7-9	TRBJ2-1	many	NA	TGTGCCAGCAGCTTCTACCGGAGTAGTTCCCACAATGAGCAGTTCTTC	CASSFYRSSSHNEQFF
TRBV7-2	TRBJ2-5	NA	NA	TGTGCCAGCAGGGGGGGGGCCGCCCAAGAGACCCAGTACTTC	CASRGGAAQETQYF
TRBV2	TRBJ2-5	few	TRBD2	TGTGCCAGCAGTGGCGGGACTAGCGGGGGTGAAGAGACCCAGTACTTC	CASSGGTSGGEETQYF
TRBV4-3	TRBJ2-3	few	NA	TGCGCCAGCAGCCTCCTATGGGGGTACGTCACAGATACGCAGTATTTT	CASSLLWGYVTDTQYF
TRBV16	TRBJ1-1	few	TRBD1	TGTGCCAGCAGCATCTACAGGGGGTCCACTGAAGCTTTCTTT	CASSIYRGSTEAFF